This T cell receptor (beta chain) was sequenced in a study of T cell repertoires in cytomegalovirus infection. TCRdb reanalysed the reads using MiXCR and keeps one entry per CDR3 protein. Here the sample spans 300,000 to 450,000 distinct CDR3 sequences, roughly 18% being singletons. This clonotype was recorded a few times. With 0 bases clipped from V and 3 bases from J, the junction kept 5 bases outside the gene matches. Germline CDR1 and CDR2: SGHDN and FVKESK. The CDR3 consists of 16 residues. The origin of this receptor is a human donor in good health (CMV status not recorded). Some clones in this sample may be carry-over from other donors' samples. The sequenced material came from PBMCs. This chain uses TRBV14 with TRBJ2-1; 7 bases line up with TRBD1. The CDR3: CASSQETGRGYNEQFF. In nucleotides, the CDR3 is TGTGCCAGCAGCCAAGAGACAGGGAGAGGCTACAATGAGCAGTTCTTC.